This T cell receptor (beta chain) originates from a study of CD8 T cells in ankylosing spondylitis. Broader study findings: Typical of ankylosing spondylitis blood, it appeared, was a TCR beta motif of under 10 highly homologous variants.

CDR1 is MNHEY, CDR2 SMNVEV, per germline (reference sequence). V was trimmed by 6 bases and J by 4 bases, leaving 16 bases between them. The CDR3 is made up of 15 amino acids. TCRdb independently ran MiXCR on the 5' RACE reads; one entry per CDR3 protein. The sample lists 300,000 to 350,000 distinct CDR3 sequences, around 20% occurring once. A few counts support this clonotype. Its antigen remains unknown. Sequenced: blood, either unsorted or a sorted T cell fraction (not recorded which). The clonotype originates from a female donor with ankylosing spondylitis or in good health (not recorded which). The chain is built from TRBV27 and TRBJ2-1, with D possibly TRBD1 on 5 matching bases. CDR3 sequence (DNA): TGTGCCAGCAGAGAGGACCAGGGAAAATACAATGAGCAGTTCTTC. Its translation is CASREDQGKYNEQFF.